This T cell receptor (beta chain) was captured in a study of shared clonotypes between healthy human individuals. Profiling relied on immunoSEQ multiplex PCR, and the TCRdb table lists in-frame clones only, not all of them. The table includes millions of clones, around nine tenths detected once. Concerning this clone: The same CDR3 arises from other DNA sequences in this sample as well.

The sample taken for sequencing was naive CD4+ T cells sorted from blood. Subset noted: CD45RA+ positively selected. The sequence was collected from a man younger than 35 in good health.

The chain's CDR3 is CASSRGQNTEAFF. DNA of the CDR3: TGTGCCAGCAGCCGTGGACAGAACACTGAAGCTTTCTTT. This sequence joins TRBV6-6 and TRBJ1-1; a weak D match, TRBD1 (5 bases). Germline V gene data show CDR1 as MNHNY and CDR2 as SVGAGI (reference sequence). V gave up 6 bases and J gave up 1 base, with 9 bases separating them. There are 13 residues in the CDR3.